The rows below give T cell receptor beta chains drawn from one sample of a study of blood T cell repertoires in COVID-19. Libraries were prepared by immunoSEQ multiplex PCR; TCRdb keeps only in-frame clonotypes and omits some of them. The sample records 150,000 to 200,000 clones, about 88% being singletons. The sequenced sample was peripheral blood. The source is a man aged 55 to 70 with active or convalescent COVID-19. CDR3s include the opening cysteine and the closing phenylalanine or tryptophan. Clone size appears in some rows only: once, few, many, or a class for an expanded clone.

clone size,V gene,CDR3 protein
-,TRBV5-8,CASSLRASGSYEQYF
-,TRBV18,CASSPAQGGGYTF
-,TRBV11-2,CASSLSRGGGEKLFF
-,TRBV12-3/TRBV12-4,CASSPGGSDGYTF
once,TRBV7-2,CASSLAGGAYNEQFF
-,TRBV5-5,CASSPSGGYTGELFF
-,TRBV11-3,CASRDRAYGYTF
-,TRBV7-8,CASSIQGADYGYTF
-,TRBV3-1/TRBV3-2,CASSLSNSNQPQHF
few,TRBV3-1/TRBV3-2,CASSQLSYEQYF
-,TRBV6-6,CASSPTGTSGSYEQYF
-,TRBV19,CASSTTSGEGETQYF
-,TRBV19,CASNSYGNQPQHF
once,TRBV5-1,CASSLGGQGYNEQFF
-,TRBV6-6,CASSYDRGTYGYTF
-,TRBV11-2,CASSHTGNEQYF
-,TRBV19,CASSPQAGSTDTQYF
-,TRBV28,CASSHPQDPSTDTQYF
once,TRBV5-8,CASLPQANYNSPLHF
-,TRBV28,CASYAQSGGTEAFF
-,TRBV1,CTSSRNLGTDYNSPLHF
-,TRBV6-4,CASTPDMTGTDTQYF